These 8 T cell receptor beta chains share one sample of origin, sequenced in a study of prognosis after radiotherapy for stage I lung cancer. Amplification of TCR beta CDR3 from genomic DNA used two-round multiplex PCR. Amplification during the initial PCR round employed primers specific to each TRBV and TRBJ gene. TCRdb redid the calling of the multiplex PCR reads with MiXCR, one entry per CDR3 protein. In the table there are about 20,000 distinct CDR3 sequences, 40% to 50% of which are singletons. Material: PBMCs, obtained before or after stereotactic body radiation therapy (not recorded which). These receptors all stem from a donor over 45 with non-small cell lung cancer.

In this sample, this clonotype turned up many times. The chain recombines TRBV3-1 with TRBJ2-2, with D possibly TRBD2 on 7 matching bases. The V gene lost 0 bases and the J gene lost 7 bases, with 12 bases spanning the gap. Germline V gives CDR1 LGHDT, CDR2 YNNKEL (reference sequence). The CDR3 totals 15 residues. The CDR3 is CASSQDPGGLGELFF. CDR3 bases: TGTGCCAGCAGCCAAGATCCGGGGGGCCTCGGGGAGCTGTTTTTT.

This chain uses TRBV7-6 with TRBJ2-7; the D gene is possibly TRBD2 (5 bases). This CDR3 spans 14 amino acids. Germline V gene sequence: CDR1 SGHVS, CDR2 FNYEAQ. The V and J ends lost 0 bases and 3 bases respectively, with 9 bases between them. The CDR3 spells CASSLASVGYEQYF. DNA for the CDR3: TGTGCCAGCAGCTTAGCTAGCGTGGGCTACGAGCAGTACTTC.

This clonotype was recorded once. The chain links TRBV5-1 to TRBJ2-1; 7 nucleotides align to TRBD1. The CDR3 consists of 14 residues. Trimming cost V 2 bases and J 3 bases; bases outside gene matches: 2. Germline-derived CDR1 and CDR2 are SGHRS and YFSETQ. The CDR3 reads CASSLGDSYNEQFF. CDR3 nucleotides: TGCGCCAGCAGCTTAGGGGACAGCTACAATGAGCAGTTCTTC.

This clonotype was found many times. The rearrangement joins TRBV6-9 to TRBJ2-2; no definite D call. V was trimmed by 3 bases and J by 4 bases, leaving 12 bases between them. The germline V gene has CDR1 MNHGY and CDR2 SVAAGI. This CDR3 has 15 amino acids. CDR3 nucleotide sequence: TGTGCCAGCAGTTACCTGGAACTACCCACCGGGGAGCTGTTTTTT. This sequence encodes CASSYLELPTGELFF.

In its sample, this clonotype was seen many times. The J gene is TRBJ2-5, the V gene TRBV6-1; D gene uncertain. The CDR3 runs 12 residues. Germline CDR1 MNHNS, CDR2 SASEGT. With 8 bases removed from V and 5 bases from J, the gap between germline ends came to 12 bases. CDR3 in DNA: TGTGCCAGCTCCACCCCGACGGAGACCCAGTACTTC. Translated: CASSTPTETQYF.

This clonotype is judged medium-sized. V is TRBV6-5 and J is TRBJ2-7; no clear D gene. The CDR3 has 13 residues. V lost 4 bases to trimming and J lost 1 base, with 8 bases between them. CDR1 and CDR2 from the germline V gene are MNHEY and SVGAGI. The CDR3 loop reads CASSFGASYEQYF. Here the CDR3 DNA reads TGTGCCAGCAGTTTTGGAGCGTCCTACGAGCAGTACTTC.

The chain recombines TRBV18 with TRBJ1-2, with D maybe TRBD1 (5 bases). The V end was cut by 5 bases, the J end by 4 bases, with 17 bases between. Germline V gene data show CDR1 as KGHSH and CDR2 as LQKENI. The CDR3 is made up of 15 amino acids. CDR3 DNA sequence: TGTGCCAGCTCATCCACCTGGGGCCGGGGCTATGGCTACACCTTC. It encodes CASSSTWGRGYGYTF.

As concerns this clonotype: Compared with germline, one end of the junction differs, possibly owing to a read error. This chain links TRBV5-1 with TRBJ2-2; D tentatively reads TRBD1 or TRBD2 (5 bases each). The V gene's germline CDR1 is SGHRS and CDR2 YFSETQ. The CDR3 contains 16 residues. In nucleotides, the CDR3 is TGCGCCAGCAGCTTGCTGGGGGACGCGAACACCGTGGAGCTGTTTTTT. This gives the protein CASSLLGDANTVELFF.